Below are 9 T cell receptor beta chains sequenced from a single sample in a study of T cell changes during pregnancy in multiple sclerosis. Repertoires were generated with immunoSEQ multiplex PCR, while TCRdb's copy carries only in-frame clones and drops some. The sample shows around 60,000 clones, about 90% of them seen only once. The specimen was CD4+ T cells from peripheral blood mononuclear cells, collected after pregnancy. The receptors were sampled from a female donor in good health, enrolled as a control in a pregnancy study.

This sequence joins TRBV19 and TRBJ1-1; D is perhaps TRBD1 (5 bases). This CDR3 is 14 amino acids long. Germline V gene lookup returns CDR1 LNHDA and CDR2 SQIVND (reference sequence). V gave up 2 bases and J gave up 2 bases, with 9 bases separating them. In DNA form, the CDR3 reads TGTGCCAGTAGTATACAGGGATTCAACACTGAAGCTTTCTTT. Its protein product is CASSIQGFNTEAFF.

This clone was observed a single time. The chain uses TRBV5-1 and TRBJ1-2; 7 bases map to TRBD1. This CDR3 is built from 17 residues. Trimming took 4 bases from V and 4 from J; bases not matched to a gene: 16. Looked up from germline, CDR1 is SGHRS and CDR2 is YFSETQ. The CDR3 protein is CASSLYSTGIGAYGYTF. CDR3 nucleotide sequence: TGCGCCAGCAGCCTGTATTCGACAGGGATAGGTGCCTATGGCTACACCTTC.

V usage is TRBV2 and J usage is TRBJ1-2; 7 nucleotides line up with TRBD1. Unmatched junction bases numbered 10, after V lost 10 bases and J lost 8 bases. CDR1 SNHLY and CDR2 FYNNEI come from the germline V gene. The CDR3 sequence is 12 residues long. For the CDR3, the DNA is TGTGCCAACGCAGACAGGGACAAGGGCTACACCTTC. It yields the protein CANADRDKGYTF.

This clone was seen more than once but under ten times. J is TRBJ2-7 and V is TRBV7-2, with D possibly being TRBD1 (6 bases). Germline loops: CDR1 SGHTA, CDR2 FQGNSA. The CDR3 covers 14 residues. The germline V and J ends were trimmed by 1 base and 3 bases, with 10 bases remaining between them. The CDR3 nucleotides read TGTGCCAGCAGCTTAGGGGACACCCACTACGAGCAGTACTTC. It specifies CASSLGDTHYEQYF.

This chain uses TRBV7-9 with TRBJ1-2, with TRBD1 as a possible D gene (6 bases). The CDR3 loop spans 15 amino acids. The germline V gene has CDR1 SEHNR and CDR2 FQNEAQ (reference sequence). Trimming took off 5 bases at V and 6 bases at J, with 19 bases between the two ends. The CDR3 DNA follows: TGTGCCAGCAGCCTATACCCAGGGGCACCTAATGGCTACACCTTC. It codes for CASSLYPGAPNGYTF.

This chain links TRBV27 with TRBJ2-7, with 14 bases matching TRBD2. Germline V gives CDR1 MNHEY, CDR2 SMNVEV (reference sequence). Trimming cost V 5 bases and J 3 bases; bases outside gene matches: 12. The CDR3 has 18 residues. The CDR3 loop reads CASSPLPGLAGVYYEQYF. CDR3 coding DNA: TGTGCCAGCAGTCCTCTTCCGGGACTAGCGGGGGTTTACTACGAGCAGTACTTC.

The rearrangement links TRBV30 to TRBJ2-7; D may be TRBD1 (5 bases). Trimming pared 0 bases from V and 7 bases from J, leaving 13 bases between. The CDR3 has 13 amino acids. Germline lookup yields CDR1 GTSNPN and CDR2 SVGIG (reference sequence). CDR3 loop: CAWSVSSRTEQYF. The CDR3, as DNA: TGTGCCTGGAGTGTATCCTCCAGGACAGAGCAGTACTTC.

This chain connects TRBV9 to TRBJ2-1, with TRBD2 matching 13 bases. The ends lost 4 bases at V and 8 bases at J; junction bases unmatched: 6. The germline V gene encodes CDR1 SGDLS and CDR2 YYNGEE. CDR3 length: 15 amino acids. DNA for the CDR3: TGTGCCAGCAGCCGGACTAGCGGGGGTACAGATGAGCAGTTCTTC. Protein sequence: CASSRTSGGTDEQFF.

V usage is TRBV4-2 and J usage is TRBJ2-5; possible D gene TRBD2, 5 bases. The J call is uncertain, as TRBJ2-7 better fits the DNA end. Germline V lookup: CDR1 LGHNA, CDR2 YNFKEQ. The CDR3 covers 15 residues. CDR3 nucleotide sequence: TGTGCCAGCAGCCAAGTCGGGGAGAGGTCCTACGAGCAGTACTTC. Amino acid sequence: CASSQVGERSYEQYF.